Each of the 15 T cell receptor beta chains below was sequenced from the same sample in a study of T cell responses to AZD1222 COVID-19 vaccine. The repertoire was sequenced with immunoSEQ multiplex PCR; TCRdb's copy has only in-frame clones and lacks some. The data contain around 180,000 clones, almost 90% of them singletons. This sample comprised peripheral blood, obtained on day 0 of AZD1222 vaccination. Every receptor here comes from an adult in good health.

This chain links TRBV10-2 with TRBJ2-3; D ambiguous. CDR3 length equals 12 residues. Trimming cost V 6 bases and J 3 bases, with 7 bases left between them. The germline V gene encodes CDR1 WSHSY and CDR2 SAAADI. CDR3 in DNA: TGCGCCAGCAGCCCTATTACAGATACGCAGTATTTT. It codes for CASSPITDTQYF.

V and J are TRBV28 and TRBJ2-2; D not resolved. Germline lookup yields CDR1 MDHEN and CDR2 SYDVKM. The CDR3 extends over 13 amino acids. V lost 7 bases, J lost 0 bases, and 6 bases lay in between. The DNA for the CDR3 is TGTGCCAGCAAACACCCGAACACCGGGGAGCTGTTTTTT. Its translation: CASKHPNTGELFF.

The V and J genes are TRBV30 and TRBJ1-6, with a possible D match to TRBD1 (6 bases). The CDR3 spans 15 residues. V shed 1 base and J shed 8 bases, with 15 bases lying between them. Germline V gene lookup returns CDR1 GTSNPN and CDR2 SVGIG (reference sequence). This CDR3 reads CAWSEQGWRDSPLHF. Written as DNA, the CDR3 is TGTGCCTGGAGTGAACAGGGTTGGCGGGATTCACCCCTCCACTTT.

The chain joins TRBV3-1 (or the pseudogene TRBV3-2) to TRBJ1-6, with D unclear. This CDR3 contains 16 residues. Per germline, CDR1 LGHDT and CDR2 YNNKEL (reference sequence). Trimming stripped 4 bases from V and 1 base from J, with 11 bases between. CDR3 bases: TGTGCCAGCAGCCGGTCGGGCCGGTCCTATAATTCACCCCTCCACTTT. Protein: CASSRSGRSYNSPLHF.

This chain connects TRBV28 to TRBJ1-3; no reliable D call. The CDR3 extends over 14 amino acids. Germline CDR1 and CDR2: MDHEN and SYDVKM. V lost 2 bases to trimming and J lost 2 bases, with 7 bases between them. The CDR3 here is CASSLPSPGNTIYF. CDR3 coding DNA: TGTGCCAGCAGTTTACCCTCTCCTGGAAACACCATATATTTT.

The CDR3 loop is CASSLRTTGNQPQHF. CDR3 sequence (DNA): TGTGCCAGCAGCCTTCGGACTACTGGCAATCAGCCCCAGCATTTT. The rearrangement joins TRBV6-5 to TRBJ1-5; no clear D. The V end was cut by 6 bases, the J end by 2 bases, with 14 bases between. Germline CDR1 is MNHEY and CDR2 is SVGAGI. The CDR3 is 15 residues long.

The chain joins TRBV27 to TRBJ1-2; D gene unclear. Trimming removed 0 bases from V and 1 base from J, with 6 bases in between. CDR3 size: 14 residues. Germline CDR1 is MNHEY and CDR2 is SMNVEV (reference sequence). CDR3 sequence reads: CASSLSHGNYGYTF. CDR3 in DNA: TGTGCCAGCAGTTTATCCCACGGTAACTATGGCTACACCTTC.

The chain carries TRBV4-1 and TRBJ1-6; weak D call: TRBD1 (5 bases). V was clipped by 5 bases and J by 7 bases, with 15 bases between them. CDR3 length equals 15 residues. Germline loops: CDR1 MGHRA, CDR2 YSYEKL. This chain's CDR3 is CASSKRTEGNSPLHF. The CDR3 coding sequence is TGCGCCAGCAGCAAGCGGACGGAGGGGAATTCACCCCTCCACTTT.

V usage is TRBV10-3 and J usage is TRBJ2-7; no clear D gene. Germline CDR1 ENHRY, CDR2 SYGVKD. V gave up 3 bases and J gave up 0 bases, with 6 bases separating them. This CDR3 comprises 13 residues. The CDR3 here is CAISDTSSYEQYF. Here the CDR3 DNA reads TGTGCCATCAGTGATACGAGCTCCTACGAGCAGTACTTC.

V gene TRBV5-4 combines with J gene TRBJ1-4; 7 bases agree with TRBD1. V shed 4 bases and J 4 bases; nucleotides not matched to a gene: 7. The CDR3 spans 15 residues. CDR1 is SGHNT, CDR2 YYREEE, per germline (reference sequence). The CDR3 bases are TGTGCCAGCAGCGAAGGACAGGCTGTTAATGAAAAACTGTTTTTT. It translates to CASSEGQAVNEKLFF. Full variable domain (rest looked up from reference TRBV5-4 and TRBJ1-4): ETGVTQSPTHLIKTRGQQVTLRCSSQSGHNTVSWYQQALGQGPQFIFQYYREEENGRGNFPPRFSGLQFPNYSSELNVNALELDDSALYLCASSEGQAVNEKLFFGSGTQLSVL.

The chain uses TRBV3-1 (or the pseudogene TRBV3-2) and TRBJ1-3, with D hard to call. The V gene's germline CDR1 is LGHDT and CDR2 YNNKEL (reference sequence). This CDR3 region has 14 residues. The V end was cut by 2 bases, the J end by 0 bases, with 5 bases between. The DNA for the CDR3 is TGTGCCAGCAGCCAAAGAAGCTCTGGAAACACCATATATTTT. The encoded protein is CASSQRSSGNTIYF.

This clone was seen only once. The chain combines TRBV21-1 with TRBJ1-1. TRBV21-1 is an annotated pseudogene. CDR3 length equals 13 residues. CDR3 amino acids: CVIRGEANTEAFF. The CDR3 DNA reads as TGTGTTATCAGAGGCGAGGCCAACACTGAAGCTTTCTTT.

The V and J genes are TRBV2 and TRBJ2-2; the match to TRBD1 covers 7 bases. CDR1 SNHLY and CDR2 FYNNEI come from the germline V gene. The CDR3 has 15 amino acids. Trimming cost V 6 bases and J 0 bases; bases outside gene matches: 4. As DNA, the CDR3 is TGTGCCAGCAGGGTACAGGGGACGAACACCGGGGAGCTGTTTTTT. Protein product: CASRVQGTNTGELFF.

The chain joins TRBV5-1 to TRBJ2-3; D is undetermined. V shed 3 bases and J shed 0 bases, with 8 bases lying between them. The CDR3 is 14 residues long. Germline V gene sequence: CDR1 SGHRS, CDR2 YFSETQ. In DNA, the CDR3 is TGCGCCAGCAGCTCCTTCGCTAGCACAGATACGCAGTATTTT. Its protein is CASSSFASTDTQYF.

This clone is a singleton in its sample. The chain joins TRBV7-6 to TRBJ1-1, with a weak D call TRBD1 (6 bases). There are 15 residues in the CDR3. The V gene lost 2 bases and the J gene lost 0 bases, with 10 bases spanning the gap. From germline, CDR1 is SGHVS and CDR2 FNYEAQ. For the CDR3, the DNA is TGTGCCAGCAGCTTATCCCAGGGGATGAACACTGAAGCTTTCTTT. Its translation: CASSLSQGMNTEAFF. Using reference TRBV7-6 and TRBJ1-1 for the parts outside the CDR3, the full variable domain is GAGVSQSPRYKVTKRGQDVALRCDPISGHVSLYWYRQALGQGPEFLTYFNYEAQQDKSGLPNDRFSAERPEGSISTLTIQRTEQRDSAMYRCASSLSQGMNTEAFFGQGTRLTVV.